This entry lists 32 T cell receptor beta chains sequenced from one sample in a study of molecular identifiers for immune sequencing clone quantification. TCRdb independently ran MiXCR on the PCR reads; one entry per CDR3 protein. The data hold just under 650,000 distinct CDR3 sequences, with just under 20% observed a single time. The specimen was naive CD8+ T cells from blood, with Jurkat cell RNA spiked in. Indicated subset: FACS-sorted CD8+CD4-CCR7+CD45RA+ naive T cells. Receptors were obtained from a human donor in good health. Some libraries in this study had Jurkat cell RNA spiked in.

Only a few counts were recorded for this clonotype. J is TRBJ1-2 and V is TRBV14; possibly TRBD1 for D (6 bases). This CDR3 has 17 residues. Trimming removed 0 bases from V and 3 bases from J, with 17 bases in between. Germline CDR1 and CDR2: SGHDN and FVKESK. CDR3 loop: CASSQEGGTRWDYGYTF. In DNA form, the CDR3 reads TGTGCCAGCAGCCAAGAAGGAGGGACACGGTGGGACTATGGCTACACCTTC.

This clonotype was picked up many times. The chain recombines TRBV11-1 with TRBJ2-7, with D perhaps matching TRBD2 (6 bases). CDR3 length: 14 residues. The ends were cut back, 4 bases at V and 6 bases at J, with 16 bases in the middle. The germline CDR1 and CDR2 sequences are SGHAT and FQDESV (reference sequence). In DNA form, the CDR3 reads TGTGCCAGCAGCTCCGTACCTTCCGGGGGCGAGCAGTACTTC. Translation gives CASSSVPSGGEQYF. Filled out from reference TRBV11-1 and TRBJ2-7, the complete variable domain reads EAEVAQSPRYKITEKSQAVAFWCDPISGHATLYWYRQILGQGPELLVQFQDESVVDDSQLPKDRFSAERLKGVDSTLKIQPAELGDSAMYLCASSSVPSGGEQYFGPGTRLTVT.

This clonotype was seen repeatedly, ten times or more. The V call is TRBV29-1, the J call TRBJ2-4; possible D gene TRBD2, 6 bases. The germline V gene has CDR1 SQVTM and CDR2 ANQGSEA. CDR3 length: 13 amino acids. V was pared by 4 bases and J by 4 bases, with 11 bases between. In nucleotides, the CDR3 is TGCAGCGTTGTAGCGACTAGGAAAAACATTCAGTACTTC. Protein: CSVVATRKNIQYF.

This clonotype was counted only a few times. In DNA form, the CDR3 reads TGTGCCAGCAGCCAAGAGACCAACGAGCAGTACTTC. Translation: CASSQETNEQYF. The chain has TRBV14 and TRBJ2-7; D unresolved. CDR3 length: 12 residues. V was trimmed by 0 bases and J by 5 bases, leaving 5 bases between them. Germline-derived CDR1 and CDR2 are SGHDN and FVKESK.

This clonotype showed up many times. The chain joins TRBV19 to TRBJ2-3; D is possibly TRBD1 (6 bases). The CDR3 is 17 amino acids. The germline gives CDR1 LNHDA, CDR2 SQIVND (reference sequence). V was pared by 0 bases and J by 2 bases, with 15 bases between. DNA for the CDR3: TGTGCCAGTAGTATAGAAATTGGACAGTTAGACACAGATACGCAGTATTTT. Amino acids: CASSIEIGQLDTDTQYF.

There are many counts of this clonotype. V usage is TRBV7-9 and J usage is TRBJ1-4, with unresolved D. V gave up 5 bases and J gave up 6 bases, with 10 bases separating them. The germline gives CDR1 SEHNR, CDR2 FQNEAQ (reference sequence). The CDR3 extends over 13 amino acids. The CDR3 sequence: CASSNTDHEKLFF. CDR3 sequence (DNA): TGTGCCAGCAGCAACACCGACCATGAAAAACTGTTTTTT.

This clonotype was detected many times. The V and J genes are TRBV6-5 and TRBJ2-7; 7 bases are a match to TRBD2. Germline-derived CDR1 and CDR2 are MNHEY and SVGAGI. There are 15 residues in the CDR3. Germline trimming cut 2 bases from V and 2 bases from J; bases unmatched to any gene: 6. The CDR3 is CASSYKWGGAYEQYF. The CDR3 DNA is TGTGCCAGCAGTTACAAGTGGGGGGGAGCCTACGAGCAGTACTTC.

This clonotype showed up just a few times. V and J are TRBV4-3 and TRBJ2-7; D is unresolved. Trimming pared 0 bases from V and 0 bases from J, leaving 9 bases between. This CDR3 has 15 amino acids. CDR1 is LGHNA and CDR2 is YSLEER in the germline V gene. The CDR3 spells CASSQDLQSSYEQYF. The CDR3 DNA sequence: TGCGCCAGCAGCCAAGATCTCCAATCCTCCTACGAGCAGTACTTC.

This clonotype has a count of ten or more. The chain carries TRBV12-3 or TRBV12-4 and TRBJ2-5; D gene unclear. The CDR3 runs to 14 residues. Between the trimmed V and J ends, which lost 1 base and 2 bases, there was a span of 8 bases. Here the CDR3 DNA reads TGTGCCAGCAGTTTAGGCTTAACTCAAGAGACCCAGTACTTC. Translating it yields CASSLGLTQETQYF.

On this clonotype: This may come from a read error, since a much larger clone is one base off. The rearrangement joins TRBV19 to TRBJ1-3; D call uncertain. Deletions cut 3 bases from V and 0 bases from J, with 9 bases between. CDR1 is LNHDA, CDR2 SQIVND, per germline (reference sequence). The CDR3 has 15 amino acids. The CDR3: CASSIGRPSGNTIYF. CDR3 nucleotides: TGTGCCAGTAGTATCGGACGCCCCTCTGGAAACACCATATATTTT.

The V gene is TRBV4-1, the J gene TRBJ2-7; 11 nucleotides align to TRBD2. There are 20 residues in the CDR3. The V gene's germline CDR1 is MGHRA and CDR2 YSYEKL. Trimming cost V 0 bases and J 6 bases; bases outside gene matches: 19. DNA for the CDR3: TGCGCCAGCAGCCAAGATCAGGTATGGACTAGCGGGTCCCCACACCGCGAGCAGTACTTC. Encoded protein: CASSQDQVWTSGSPHREQYF.

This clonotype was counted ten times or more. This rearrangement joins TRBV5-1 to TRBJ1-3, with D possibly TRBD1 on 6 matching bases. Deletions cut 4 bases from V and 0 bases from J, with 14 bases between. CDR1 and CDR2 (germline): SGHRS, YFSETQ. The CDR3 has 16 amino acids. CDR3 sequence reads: CASSLDRTPSGNTIYF. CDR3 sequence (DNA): TGCGCCAGCAGCCTCGACAGGACTCCCTCTGGAAACACCATATATTTT.

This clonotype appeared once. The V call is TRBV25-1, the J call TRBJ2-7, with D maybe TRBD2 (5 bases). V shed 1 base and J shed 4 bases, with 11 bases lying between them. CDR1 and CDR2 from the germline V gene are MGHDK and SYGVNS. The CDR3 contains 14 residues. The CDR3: CASSESGVRYEQYF. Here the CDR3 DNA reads TGTGCCAGCAGTGAATCCGGGGTCCGATACGAGCAGTACTTC.

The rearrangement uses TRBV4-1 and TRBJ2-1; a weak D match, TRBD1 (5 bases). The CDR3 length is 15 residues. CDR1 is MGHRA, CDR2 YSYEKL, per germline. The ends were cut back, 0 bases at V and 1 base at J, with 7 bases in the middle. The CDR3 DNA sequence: TGCGCCAGCAGCCAAGAAACAGGTTCCTACAATGAGCAGTTCTTC. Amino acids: CASSQETGSYNEQFF.

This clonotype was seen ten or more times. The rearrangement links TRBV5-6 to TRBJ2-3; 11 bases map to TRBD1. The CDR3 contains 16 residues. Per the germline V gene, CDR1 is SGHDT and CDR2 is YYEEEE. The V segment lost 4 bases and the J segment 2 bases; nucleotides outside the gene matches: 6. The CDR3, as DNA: TGTGCCAGCAGCACCGGGACAGGGGGGCTCACAGATACGCAGTATTTT. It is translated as CASSTGTGGLTDTQYF.

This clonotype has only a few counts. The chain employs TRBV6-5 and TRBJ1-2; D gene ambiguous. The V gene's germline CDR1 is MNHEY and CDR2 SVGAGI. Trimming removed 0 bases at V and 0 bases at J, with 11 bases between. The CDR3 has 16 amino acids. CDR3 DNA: TGTGCCAGCAGTTACTCTTTGGGCAGCTCTAACTATGGCTACACCTTC. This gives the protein CASSYSLGSSNYGYTF.

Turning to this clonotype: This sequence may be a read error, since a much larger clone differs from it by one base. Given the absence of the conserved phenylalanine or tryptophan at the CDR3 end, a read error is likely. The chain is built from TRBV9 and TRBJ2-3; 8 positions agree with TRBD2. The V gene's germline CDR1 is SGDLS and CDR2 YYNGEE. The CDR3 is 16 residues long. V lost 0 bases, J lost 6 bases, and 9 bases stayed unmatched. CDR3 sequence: CASSVGATSGLDTQYL. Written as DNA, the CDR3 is TGTGCCAGCAGCGTAGGAGCAACTAGCGGTCTGGATACGCAGTATCTT.

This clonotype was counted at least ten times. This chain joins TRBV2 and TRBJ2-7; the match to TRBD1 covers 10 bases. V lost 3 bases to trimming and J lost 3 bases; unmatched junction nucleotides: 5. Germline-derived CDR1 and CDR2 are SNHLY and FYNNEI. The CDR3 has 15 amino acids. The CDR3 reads CASSDVGQGDYEQYF. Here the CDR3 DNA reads TGTGCCAGCAGTGACGTTGGACAGGGGGACTACGAGCAGTACTTC.

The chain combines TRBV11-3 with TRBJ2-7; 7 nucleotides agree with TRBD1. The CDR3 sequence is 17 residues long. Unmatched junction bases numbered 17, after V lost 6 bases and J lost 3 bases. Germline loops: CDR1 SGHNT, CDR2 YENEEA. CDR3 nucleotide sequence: TGTGCCAGCAGATCCGCCACTTCCGGGGCAGGGGGCTACGAGCAGTACTTC. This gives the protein CASRSATSGAGGYEQYF.

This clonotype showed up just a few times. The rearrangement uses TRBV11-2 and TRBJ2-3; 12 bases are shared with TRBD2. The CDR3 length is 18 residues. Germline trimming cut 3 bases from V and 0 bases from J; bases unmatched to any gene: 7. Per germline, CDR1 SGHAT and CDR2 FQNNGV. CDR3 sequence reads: CASSLTSGRSSSTDTQYF. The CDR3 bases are TGTGCCAGCAGCTTGACTAGCGGGAGATCTTCTAGCACAGATACGCAGTATTTT.

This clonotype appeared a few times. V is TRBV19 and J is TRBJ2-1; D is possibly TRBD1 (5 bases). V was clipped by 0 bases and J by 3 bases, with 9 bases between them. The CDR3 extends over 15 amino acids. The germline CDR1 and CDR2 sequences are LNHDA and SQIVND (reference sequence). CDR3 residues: CASSIDSQGYNEQFF. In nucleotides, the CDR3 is TGTGCCAGTAGTATAGACTCCCAGGGCTACAATGAGCAGTTCTTC. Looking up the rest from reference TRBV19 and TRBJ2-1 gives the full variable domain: DGGITQSPKYLFRKEGQNVTLSCEQNLNHDAMYWYRQDPGQGLRLIYYSQIVNDFQKGDIAEGYSVSREKKESFPLTVTSAQKNPTAFYLCASSIDSQGYNEQFFGPGTRLTVL.

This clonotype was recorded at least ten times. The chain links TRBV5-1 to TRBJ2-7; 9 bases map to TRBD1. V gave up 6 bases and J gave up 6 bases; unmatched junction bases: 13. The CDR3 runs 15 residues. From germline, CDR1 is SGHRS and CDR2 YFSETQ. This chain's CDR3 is CASTPPGTGTGEQYF. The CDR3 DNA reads TGCGCCAGCACCCCTCCCGGGACAGGGACGGGCGAGCAGTACTTC.

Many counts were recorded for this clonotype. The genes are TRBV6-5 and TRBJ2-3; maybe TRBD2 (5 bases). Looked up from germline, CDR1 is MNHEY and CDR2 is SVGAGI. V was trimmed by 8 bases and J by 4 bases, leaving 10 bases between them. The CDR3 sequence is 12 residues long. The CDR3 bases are TGTGCCAGCTGGGAGTTCGCAGATACGCAGTATTTT. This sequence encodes CASWEFADTQYF.

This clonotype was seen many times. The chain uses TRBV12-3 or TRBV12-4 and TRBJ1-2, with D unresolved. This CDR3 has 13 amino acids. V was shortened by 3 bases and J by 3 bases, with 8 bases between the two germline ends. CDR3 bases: TGTGCCAGCAGTTTGCGGGTAGACTATGGCTACACCTTC. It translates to CASSLRVDYGYTF.

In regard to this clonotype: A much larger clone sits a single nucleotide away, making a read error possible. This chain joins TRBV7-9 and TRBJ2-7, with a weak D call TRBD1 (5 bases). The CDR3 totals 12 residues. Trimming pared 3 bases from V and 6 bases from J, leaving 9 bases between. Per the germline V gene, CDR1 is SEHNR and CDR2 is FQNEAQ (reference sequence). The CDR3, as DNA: TGTGCCAGCAGCTTGACAGCGTCCGAGCAGTACTTC. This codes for CASSLTASEQYF.

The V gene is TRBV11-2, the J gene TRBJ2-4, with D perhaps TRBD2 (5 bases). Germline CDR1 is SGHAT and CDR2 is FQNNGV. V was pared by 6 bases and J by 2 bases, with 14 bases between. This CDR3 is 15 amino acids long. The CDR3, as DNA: TGTGCCAGCAGAGATCCCGGGGTCCCCAAAAACATTCAGTACTTC. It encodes CASRDPGVPKNIQYF.

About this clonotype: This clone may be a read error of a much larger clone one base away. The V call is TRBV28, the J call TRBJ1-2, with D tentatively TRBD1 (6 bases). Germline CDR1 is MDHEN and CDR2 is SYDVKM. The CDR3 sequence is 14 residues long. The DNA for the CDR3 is TGTGCCCGCAGCCCTAACGACAGGTACTATGGCTACACCTTC. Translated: CARSPNDRYYGYTF.

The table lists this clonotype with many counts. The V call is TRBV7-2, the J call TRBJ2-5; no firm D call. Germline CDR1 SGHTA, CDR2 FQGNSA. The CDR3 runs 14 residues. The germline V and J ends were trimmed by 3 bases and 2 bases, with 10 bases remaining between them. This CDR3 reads CASSFIERQETQYF. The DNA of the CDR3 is TGTGCCAGCAGCTTTATAGAGAGACAAGAGACCCAGTACTTC.

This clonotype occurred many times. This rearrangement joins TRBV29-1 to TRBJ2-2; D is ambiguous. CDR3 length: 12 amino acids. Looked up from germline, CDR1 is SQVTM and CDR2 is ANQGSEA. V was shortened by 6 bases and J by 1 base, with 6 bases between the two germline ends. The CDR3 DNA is TGCAGCGTCTCGGGGAACACCGGGGAGCTGTTTTTT. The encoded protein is CSVSGNTGELFF.

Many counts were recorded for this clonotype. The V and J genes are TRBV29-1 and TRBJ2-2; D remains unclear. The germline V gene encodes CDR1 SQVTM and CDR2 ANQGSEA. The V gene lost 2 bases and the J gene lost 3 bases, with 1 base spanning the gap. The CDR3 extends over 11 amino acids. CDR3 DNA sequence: TGCAGCGTTGAACACACCGGGGAGCTGTTTTTT. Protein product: CSVEHTGELFF.

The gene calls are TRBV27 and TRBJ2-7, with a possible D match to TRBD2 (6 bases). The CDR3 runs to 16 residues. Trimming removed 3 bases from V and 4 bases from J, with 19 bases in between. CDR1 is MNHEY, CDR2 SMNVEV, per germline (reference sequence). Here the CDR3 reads CASSFIGGLRDYEQYF. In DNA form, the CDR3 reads TGTGCCAGCAGTTTTATCGGGGGTCTAAGGGATTACGAGCAGTACTTC.

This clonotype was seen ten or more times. CDR3 DNA sequence: TGTGCCAGCAGCTCGCTGGGGACACCCCGTGAAGCTTTCTTT. Protein sequence: CASSSLGTPREAFF. The J gene is TRBJ1-1, the V gene TRBV5-4, with D perhaps TRBD1 (6 bases). Trimming took off 3 bases at V and 7 bases at J, with 16 bases between the two ends. This CDR3 contains 14 residues. In germline, CDR1 is SGHNT, CDR2 YYREEE (reference sequence). The full variable domain, completed using reference TRBV5-4 and TRBJ1-1, is ETGVTQSPTHLIKTRGQQVTLRCSSQSGHNTVSWYQQALGQGPQFIFQYYREEENGRGNFPPRFSGLQFPNYSSELNVNALELDDSALYLCASSSLGTPREAFFGQGTRLTVV.